A single sample is the source of the 27 T cell receptor beta chains below, sequenced in a study of OX40 agonist ivuxolimab in advanced cancers. This table comes from immunoSEQ multiplex PCR, and its TCRdb copy is limited to in-frame clones, with some not included. The table lists about 110,000 clones, approximately 89% of them singletons. The sample consisted of CD4+ or CD8+ T cells sorted from blood, taken in a trial of the OX40 agonist ivuxolimab. These receptors originate from an adult with an advanced solid tumor such as melanoma, head and neck, liver or kidney cancer.

J is TRBJ1-5 and V is TRBV5-5; D remains unclear. The V gene's germline CDR1 is SGHKS and CDR2 YYEKEE (reference sequence). The CDR3 is 15 residues long. The V gene lost 0 bases and the J gene lost 2 bases, with 9 bases spanning the gap. CDR3 amino acids: CASSLEWTGNQPQHF. The CDR3 DNA is TGTGCCAGCAGCTTGGAGTGGACGGGCAATCAGCCCCAGCATTTT.

This chain joins TRBV19 and TRBJ1-1; possibly TRBD1 for D (5 bases). Germline V lookup: CDR1 LNHDA, CDR2 SQIVND (reference sequence). This CDR3 spans 14 amino acids. Deletions cut 7 bases from V and 2 bases from J, with 14 bases between. DNA for the CDR3: TGTGCCAGTATTTTAGGGGAACAAAACACTGAAGCTTTCTTT. This translates into CASILGEQNTEAFF.

This chain joins TRBV19 and TRBJ1-1; D not certain. The CDR3 loop spans 14 amino acids. Per germline, CDR1 LNHDA and CDR2 SQIVND (reference sequence). The V gene lost 7 bases and the J gene lost 0 bases, with 12 bases spanning the gap. The CDR3 DNA is TGTGCCAGTATAAATGGGTACATGAACACTGAAGCTTTCTTT. Amino acid sequence: CASINGYMNTEAFF.

The chain is built from TRBV7-2 and TRBJ1-2; TRBD1 matches at 10 bases. Trimming at V came to 1 base and at J to 3 bases, leaving 5 bases not matched to a gene. The CDR3 totals 16 residues. Germline values: CDR1 SGHTA, CDR2 FQGNSA. This CDR3 reads CASSLGRTGGYYGYTF. DNA for the CDR3: TGTGCCAGCAGCTTAGGGCGGACAGGGGGGTACTATGGCTACACCTTC. Using reference TRBV7-2 and TRBJ1-2 for the parts outside the CDR3, the full variable domain is GAGVSQSPSNKVTEKGKDVELRCDPISGHTALYWYRQSLGQGLEFLIYFQGNSAPDKSGLPSDRFSAERTGGSVSTLTIQRTQQEDSAVYLCASSLGRTGGYYGYTFGSGTRLTVV.

This sequence joins TRBV29-1 and TRBJ2-1; 9 bases match TRBD2. V was clipped by 6 bases and J by 10 bases; unmatched bases: 16. CDR3 length equals 15 residues. Germline V gene data show CDR1 as SQVTM and CDR2 as ANQGSEA. This chain's CDR3 is CSVVRGGRAAGEQFF. DNA for the CDR3: TGCAGCGTGGTACGGGGCGGGAGGGCTGCGGGGGAGCAGTTCTTC.

The chain links TRBV28 to TRBJ2-1, with unresolved D. V gave up 6 bases and J gave up 7 bases, with 7 bases separating them. The CDR3 covers 11 residues. CDR1 is MDHEN, CDR2 SYDVKM, per germline. The DNA of the CDR3 is TGTGCCAGCAGCCTCCAGAATGAGCAGTTCTTC. This encodes CASSLQNEQFF.

This clone turned up a few times. V and J are TRBV27 and TRBJ1-6; 9 bases agree with TRBD1. The CDR3 totals 16 residues. The junction had 7 bases not matched to a gene; V was cut back by 5 bases and J by 5 bases. Germline V gene lookup returns CDR1 MNHEY and CDR2 SMNVEV (reference sequence). CDR3 sequence reads: CASSGGQGPDNSPLHF. DNA for the CDR3: TGTGCCAGCAGTGGGGGACAGGGTCCCGATAATTCACCCCTCCACTTT.

The chain carries TRBV7-2 and TRBJ2-5; 9 positions agree with TRBD1. CDR3 length: 16 residues. CDR1 is SGHTA, CDR2 FQGNSA, per germline. V lost 1 base to trimming and J lost 2 bases; unmatched junction nucleotides: 5. CDR3 DNA sequence: TGTGCCAGCAGCTTAGACCCCGGACAGGGGCAAGAGACCCAGTACTTC. Encoded protein: CASSLDPGQGQETQYF.

To note about this clone: A read error may account for a junction end that differs from germline. The V call is TRBV28, the J call TRBJ1-4; possibly TRBD1 for D (6 bases). The CDR3 is made up of 12 amino acids. Per the germline V gene, CDR1 is MDHEN and CDR2 is SYDVKM. The CDR3 nucleotides are TGTGCCAGCAGTTATTCGATTGGGGCAGGGGTCTTT. It yields the protein CASSYSIGAGVF.

This clone was counted a few times. The chain links TRBV23-1 to TRBJ1-2; D perhaps matches TRBD1 (5 bases). TRBV23-1 is recorded as an ORF, its role being uncertain. CDR3 size: 16 residues. The V end lost 8 bases, the J end lost 7 bases, and 26 bases lay between the germline ends. The CDR3 DNA follows: TGCGCCAGCGAACCTAAGTATCACCAGGGCGGAGGTGGCTACACCTTC. Translation gives CASEPKYHQGGGGYTF.

J is TRBJ2-7 and V is TRBV28, with 9 bases lining up with TRBD2. Trimming removed 10 bases from V and 5 bases from J; junction bases left unmatched: 9. Germline V gene data show CDR1 as MDHEN and CDR2 as SYDVKM. The CDR3 extends over 13 amino acids. CDR3 amino acids: CATRAGGNDEQYF. For the CDR3, the DNA is TGTGCCACCAGAGCGGGAGGTAACGACGAGCAGTACTTC.

This sequence joins TRBV28 and TRBJ2-3; TRBD1 matches 8 bases. Germline V gene lookup returns CDR1 MDHEN and CDR2 SYDVKM. The CDR3 length is 16 residues. With 5 bases clipped from V and 0 bases from J, the junction kept 7 bases outside the gene matches. The CDR3 region has the DNA TGTGCCAGCAGTCCCCCTGGACAGGGTAGCACAGATACGCAGTATTTT. It translates to CASSPPGQGSTDTQYF.

This chain connects TRBV11-2 to TRBJ1-2; D not certain. The CDR3 loop spans 13 amino acids. Per the germline V gene, CDR1 is SGHAT and CDR2 is FQNNGV. With 5 bases removed from V and 4 bases from J, the gap between germline ends came to 11 bases. Written as DNA, the CDR3 is TGTGCCAGCAGCCCTTCGCAGGTCTATGGCTACACCTTC. Translating gives CASSPSQVYGYTF.

The genes are TRBV7-8 and TRBJ2-1; TRBD2 is a possible D gene (5 bases). This CDR3 comprises 13 residues. V shed 2 bases and J shed 12 bases, with 14 bases lying between them. CDR1 is SGHVS and CDR2 is FQNEAQ in the germline V gene. The CDR3 spells CASSLILEGGQFF. The CDR3 DNA reads as TGTGCCAGCAGCTTAATACTAGAAGGTGGGCAGTTCTTC.

This chain connects TRBV2 to TRBJ2-4; TRBD2 agrees at 14 bases. CDR3 length: 15 amino acids. The V segment lost 6 bases and the J segment 3 bases; nucleotides outside the gene matches: 1. CDR1 and CDR2 (germline): SNHLY, FYNNEI. CDR3 sequence: CASRGLAGGKNIQYF. CDR3 nucleotide sequence: TGTGCCAGCAGAGGACTAGCGGGAGGCAAAAACATTCAGTACTTC.

The sample holds a few counts of this clone. The V gene is TRBV2, the J gene TRBJ1-5; a weak D match, TRBD1 (6 bases). The CDR3 runs 13 residues. V shed 5 bases and J shed 9 bases, with 14 bases lying between them. Per germline, CDR1 SNHLY and CDR2 FYNNEI. The DNA of the CDR3 is TGTGCCAGCAGTTTGACAGGTCCGGGGCCCCAGCATTTT. Translation gives CASSLTGPGPQHF.

The rearrangement joins TRBV15 to TRBJ2-3; weak D call: TRBD1 (6 bases). Per the germline V gene, CDR1 is LNHNV and CDR2 is YYDKDF (reference sequence). V was clipped by 4 bases and J by 3 bases, with 14 bases between them. CDR3 length: 15 residues. The CDR3: CATSTRDTWTDTQYF. The CDR3 DNA is TGTGCCACCAGCACCCGGGACACATGGACAGATACGCAGTATTTT.

This clone was counted only a few times. The J gene is TRBJ1-2, the V gene TRBV2; TRBD1 might be the D (5 bases). V shed 5 bases and J shed 6 bases, with 19 bases lying between them. CDR1 SNHLY and CDR2 FYNNEI come from the germline V gene. The CDR3 extends over 15 amino acids. The chain's CDR3 is CASSSRDVAGNGYTF. CDR3 bases: TGTGCCAGCAGTTCAAGGGACGTCGCGGGGAATGGCTACACCTTC.

CDR3 sequence: CATSRDLYEQYF. The CDR3 bases are TGTGCCACCAGCAGAGACCTCTACGAGCAGTACTTC. The rearrangement joins TRBV15 to TRBJ2-7, with no clear D. The CDR3 contains 12 residues. The germline V gene encodes CDR1 LNHNV and CDR2 YYDKDF (reference sequence). V was cut by 0 bases and J by 3 bases, with 3 bases left in between. The variable domain in full, with the rest retrieved from reference TRBV15 and TRBJ2-7, is DAMVIQNPRYQVTQFGKPVTLSCSQTLNHNVMYWYQQKSSQAPKLLFHYYDKDFNNEADTPDNFQSRRPNTSFCFLDIRSPGLGDTAMYLCATSRDLYEQYFGPGTRLTVT.

The V call is TRBV28, the J call TRBJ2-2; 9 nucleotides line up with TRBD1. V lost 11 bases, J lost 4 bases, and 8 bases stayed unmatched. The CDR3 extends over 14 amino acids. In germline, CDR1 is MDHEN, CDR2 SYDVKM. CDR3 amino acids: CASSGTGITGELFF. As DNA, the CDR3 is TGTGCCTCGTCGGGGACAGGGATCACCGGGGAGCTGTTTTTT.

This chain connects TRBV4-2 to TRBJ1-2; TRBD1 is a possible D gene (6 bases). The CDR3 covers 15 residues. Looked up from germline, CDR1 is LGHNA and CDR2 is YNFKEQ. V shed 0 bases and J shed 3 bases, with 11 bases lying between them. CDR3 protein: CASSQEVRGDYGYTF. Written as DNA, the CDR3 is TGTGCCAGCAGCCAAGAAGTCAGGGGCGACTATGGCTACACCTTC.

The CDR3, as DNA: TGTGCCATCACCGCCGGGGGGGGCGGGGACACCGGGGAGCTGTTTTTT. This translates into CAITAGGGGDTGELFF. The chain couples TRBV10-3 to TRBJ2-2; 8 positions match TRBD2. Germline-derived CDR1 and CDR2 are ENHRY and SYGVKD. CDR3 length: 16 residues. V dropped 7 bases and J dropped 3; count of bases not matched to a gene: 10.

The V call is TRBV10-3, the J call TRBJ1-3; tentatively, D is TRBD1 (5 bases). Germline V gives CDR1 ENHRY, CDR2 SYGVKD. The V end was cut by 1 base, the J end by 5 bases, with 15 bases between. The CDR3 sequence is 16 residues long. This CDR3 is CAISEFWQGDRNTIYF. As DNA, the CDR3 is TGTGCCATCAGTGAGTTTTGGCAGGGCGATAGAAACACCATATATTTT.

J is TRBJ1-1 and V is TRBV7-2, with 7 bases matching TRBD1. Germline V gene lookup returns CDR1 SGHTA and CDR2 FQGNSA. V dropped 1 base and J dropped 0; count of bases not matched to a gene: 2. CDR3 size: 15 residues. CDR3 residues: CASSLVQGVNTEAFF. In DNA, the CDR3 is TGTGCCAGCAGCTTAGTTCAGGGGGTGAACACTGAAGCTTTCTTT.

This chain links TRBV5-1 with TRBJ1-1; 7 bases are shared with TRBD1. CDR1 and CDR2 (germline): SGHRS, YFSETQ. The CDR3 loop spans 14 amino acids. The V gene end was trimmed by 2 bases and the J gene end by 0 bases; junction bases not matched to a gene: 1. This CDR3 reads CASSFDRVNTEAFF. Written as DNA, the CDR3 is TGCGCCAGCAGCTTCGACAGGGTGAACACTGAAGCTTTCTTT.

The chain has TRBV4-3 and TRBJ2-3, with 11 bases aligning to TRBD2. The ends lost 4 bases at V and 6 bases at J; junction bases unmatched: 9. Germline V gene sequence: CDR1 LGHNA, CDR2 YSLEER. CDR3 length: 16 residues. Here the CDR3 reads CASSRRLAGTEDTQYF. The CDR3 DNA is TGCGCCAGCAGCCGGCGACTAGCGGGGACGGAGGATACGCAGTATTTT.

The chain joins TRBV5-1 to TRBJ2-3; 9 bases agree with TRBD2. Germline trimming cut 7 bases from V and 5 bases from J; bases unmatched to any gene: 8. This CDR3 region has 14 residues. The germline gives CDR1 SGHRS, CDR2 YFSETQ. CDR3 DNA sequence: TGCGCCAGCTCTCTGGCGGGGGGGCAAGATACGCAGTATTTT. This codes for CASSLAGGQDTQYF.